The next 10 T cell receptor beta chains were all read from a single sample in a study of T cells in Graves' hyperthyroidism and ophthalmopathy. Amplification targeted TCR beta CDR3 regions from RNA transcripts. The HTBI primer set was used in a first-round RT-PCR of the TCR CDR3. TCRdb recomputed calls from the multiplex PCR reads with MiXCR, one row per CDR3 protein. The repertoire holds 600,000 or so distinct CDR3 sequences, with 14% as singletons. Source material: blood. The receptor set was obtained from a woman younger than 30 with Graves' ophthalmopathy.

This clonotype was seen repeatedly, ten times or more. This chain connects TRBV2 to TRBJ1-5, with 9 bases lining up with TRBD1. Losses at the gene ends were 5 bases for V and 6 bases for J; bases not matched to a gene: 5. Germline V gene data show CDR1 as SNHLY and CDR2 as FYNNEI. The CDR3 contains 14 residues. The CDR3 reads CASSPPGQGQPQHF. DNA for the CDR3: TGTGCCAGCAGTCCGCCGGGACAGGGTCAGCCCCAGCATTTT.

CDR3 amino acids: CASSIVTEGPGSEQFF. In DNA, the CDR3 is TGTGCCAGTAGTATCGTAACGGAAGGGCCAGGTTCTGAGCAGTTCTTC. The chain carries TRBV19 and TRBJ2-1; D unclear. CDR1 is LNHDA and CDR2 is SQIVND in the germline V gene (reference sequence). The CDR3 has 16 amino acids. The V end was cut by 3 bases, the J end by 9 bases, with 21 bases between.

In its sample, this clonotype was seen many times. The chain links TRBV20-1 to TRBJ2-1; 7 bases match TRBD2. The CDR3 is 14 amino acids. The germline V gene has CDR1 DFQATT and CDR2 SNEGSKA (reference sequence). J lost 10 bases, V lost 6 bases, and 15 bases had no gene match. CDR3 sequence reads: CSAKWGEGLGEQFF. DNA for the CDR3: TGCAGTGCAAAATGGGGGGAGGGCCTGGGAGAGCAGTTCTTC.

This clonotype was seen repeatedly, ten times or more. The chain has TRBV20-1 and TRBJ2-5; a weak D match, TRBD1 (6 bases). This CDR3 is 15 amino acids long. CDR1 and CDR2 from the germline V gene are DFQATT and SNEGSKA (reference sequence). With 0 bases removed from V and 5 bases from J, the gap between germline ends came to 16 bases. The CDR3 spells CSARDPTGFVETQYF. The CDR3 DNA follows: TGCAGTGCTAGAGATCCAACAGGGTTTGTGGAGACCCAGTACTTC.

This clonotype was counted ten times or more. The J gene is TRBJ2-5, the V gene TRBV28; 9 bases are shared with TRBD1. There are 16 residues in the CDR3. Germline CDR1 reads MDHEN; CDR2 reads SYDVKM. V lost 4 bases and J lost 4; bases outside the gene matches: 10. CDR3 amino acids: CASSSTRDRARETQYF. The DNA of the CDR3 is TGTGCCAGCAGTTCGACTCGGGACAGGGCACGAGAGACCCAGTACTTC.

V and J are TRBV10-3 and TRBJ2-1; D may be TRBD1 (5 bases). The length of the CDR3 is 11 residues. Deletions cut 10 bases from V and 6 bases from J, with 10 bases between. Germline V gives CDR1 ENHRY, CDR2 SYGVKD. The DNA for the CDR3 is TGTGCCACCGGACAAAGCAATGAGCAGTTCTTC. Residues: CATGQSNEQFF.

This clonotype was detected ten times or more. J is TRBJ1-1 and V is TRBV5-1; D is uncertain. The ends were cut back, 0 bases at V and 1 base at J, with 7 bases in the middle. The V gene's germline CDR1 is SGHRS and CDR2 YFSETQ. This CDR3 comprises 14 residues. The CDR3 is CASSLAVGNTEAFF. For the CDR3, the DNA is TGCGCCAGCAGCTTGGCCGTGGGGAACACTGAAGCTTTCTTT.

This clonotype was counted ten times or more. The V gene is TRBV5-6, the J gene TRBJ2-3, with a tentative D call TRBD2 (6 bases). The CDR3 covers 16 residues. Germline lookup yields CDR1 SGHDT and CDR2 YYEEEE. V was trimmed by 3 bases and J by 1 base, leaving 15 bases between them. The CDR3: CASSSRGYVGTDTQYF. The CDR3 DNA follows: TGTGCCAGCAGCTCGCGGGGTTACGTGGGCACAGATACGCAGTATTTT. Supplemented by reference TRBV5-6 and TRBJ2-3, the full variable domain reads DAGVTQSPTHLIKTRGQQVTLRCSPKSGHDTVSWYQQALGQGPQFIFQYYEEEERQRGNFPDRFSGHQFPNYSSELNVNALLLGDSALYLCASSSRGYVGTDTQYFGPGTRLTVL.

This clonotype was observed at least ten times. DNA of the CDR3: TGTGCCAGCAGCTTAGCTTGGGGGTCGACAGGGGGAGGCTACACCTTC. Amino acids: CASSLAWGSTGGGYTF. The chain links TRBV7-8 to TRBJ1-2; the match to TRBD1 covers 9 bases. The V gene's germline CDR1 is SGHVS and CDR2 FQNEAQ. V was clipped by 0 bases and J by 8 bases; unmatched bases: 10. This CDR3 comprises 16 residues.

This clonotype was observed at least ten times. The V and J genes are TRBV29-1 and TRBJ2-7; a weak D match, TRBD1 (6 bases). The V and J ends lost 3 bases and 0 bases respectively, with 12 bases between them. The germline V gene has CDR1 SQVTM and CDR2 ANQGSEA. The CDR3 spans 14 residues. The CDR3 loop is CSVELGASSYEQYF. DNA for the CDR3: TGCAGCGTTGAGCTGGGGGCTAGCTCCTACGAGCAGTACTTC.